There are many counts of the clone carrying this T cell receptor beta chain. Its antigen is undetermined. The data were taken from a study of regulatory T cells in long-lasting Graves disease. Study-level information: Patients newly diagnosed with Graves' had been on antithyroid drugs for under 3 months.

Time point meaning: newly diagnosed GD, antithyroid drugs for less than 3 months. The authors made the TCR library using RNA they extracted from PBMCs. Overall study results and limits: TRBV28 was favored in persistent disease, as were TRBJ1-2 and TRBJ2-5.

In building TCR beta libraries, iRepertoire HTBI primers were used together with Arm-PCR of CDR3 regions. Under the authors' procedure: Samples collectively showed some 65 TRBV and fewer than 15 TRBJ segments. MiXCR, applied by TCRdb to the multiplex PCR reads, yields one record per CDR3 protein. The V and J calls, along with clone size, are taken from TCRdb and not from the paper's own processing. This sample has fewer than 350,000 distinct CDR3 sequences, with 15% to 20% found just once. The CDR3 has 12 amino acids. CDR1 MDHEN and CDR2 SYDVKM come from the germline V gene. The chain combines TRBV28 with TRBJ2-7, with 9 bases identical to TRBD2. The material sequenced was peripheral blood mononuclear cells (PBMCs), taken at new diagnosis, from a patient treated with antithyroid drugs. The clonotype originates from a female donor with Graves disease. The CDR3 protein is CTTGTSIHEQYF. The DNA for the CDR3 is TGTACTACCGGGACTAGCATCCACGAGCAGTACTTC.